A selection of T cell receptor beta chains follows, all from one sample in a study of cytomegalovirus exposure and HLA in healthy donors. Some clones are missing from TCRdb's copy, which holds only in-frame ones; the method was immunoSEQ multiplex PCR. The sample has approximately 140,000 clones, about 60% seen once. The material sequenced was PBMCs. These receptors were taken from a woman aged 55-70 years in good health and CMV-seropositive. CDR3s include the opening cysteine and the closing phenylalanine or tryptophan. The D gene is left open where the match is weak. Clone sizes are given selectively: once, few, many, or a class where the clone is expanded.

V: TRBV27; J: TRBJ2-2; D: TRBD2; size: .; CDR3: CASSFAGGLTGELFF; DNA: TGTGCCAGCAGTTTTGCGGGAGGGTTAACCGGGGAGCTGTTTTTT
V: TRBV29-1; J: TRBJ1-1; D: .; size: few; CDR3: CSVSGGVKSNTEAFF; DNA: TGCAGCGTATCGGGGGGCGTAAAGTCAAACACTGAAGCTTTCTTT
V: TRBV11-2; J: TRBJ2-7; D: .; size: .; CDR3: CASSVMGAGQAYEQYF; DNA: TGTGCCAGCAGCGTCATGGGGGCCGGACAAGCCTACGAGCAGTACTTC
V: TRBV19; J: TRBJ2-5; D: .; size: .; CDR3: CASSVSPAAETQYF; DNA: TGTGCCAGTAGTGTGTCCCCGGCGGCGGAGACCCAGTACTTC
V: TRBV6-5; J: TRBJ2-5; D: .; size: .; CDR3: CASSYQRTQYF; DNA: TGTGCCAGCAGTTACCAGCGGACCCAGTACTTC
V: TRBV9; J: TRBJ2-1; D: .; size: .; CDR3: CASSVVEGSSYNEQFF; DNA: TGTGCCAGCAGCGTAGTGGAGGGAAGCTCCTACAATGAGCAGTTCTTC
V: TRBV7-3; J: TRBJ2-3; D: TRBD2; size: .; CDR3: CASSGEGADTQYF; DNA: TGTGCCAGCAGCGGGGAGGGAGCAGATACGCAGTATTTT
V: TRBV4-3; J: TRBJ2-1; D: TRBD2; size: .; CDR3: CASSDQQGLGVGLENEQFF; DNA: TGCGCCAGCAGCGATCAGCAGGGACTAGGAGTTGGGCTGGAGAATGAGCAGTTCTTC
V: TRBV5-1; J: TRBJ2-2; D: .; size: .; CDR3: CASSLSESGGELFF; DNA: TGCGCCAGCAGCTTGAGTGAATCAGGGGGGGAGCTGTTTTTT
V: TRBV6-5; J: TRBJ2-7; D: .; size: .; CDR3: CASSYGTSSSYEQYF; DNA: TGTGCCAGCAGTTACGGGACATCTTCTTCCTACGAGCAGTACTTC
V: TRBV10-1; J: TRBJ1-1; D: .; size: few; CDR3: CASSESTGEAEAFF; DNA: TGCGCCAGCAGTGAGTCGACGGGGGAAGCTGAAGCTTTCTTT
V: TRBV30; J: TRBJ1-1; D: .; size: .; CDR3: CAWSSRGHAFF; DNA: TGTGCCTGGAGTTCCCGCGGTCACGCTTTCTTT
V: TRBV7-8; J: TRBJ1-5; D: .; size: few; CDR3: CASSLKARRQVSNQPQHF; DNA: TGTGCCAGCAGCTTAAAAGCCCGCAGGCAAGTCAGCAATCAGCCCCAGCATTTT
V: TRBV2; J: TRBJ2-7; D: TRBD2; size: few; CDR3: CASSEARDYSYEQYF; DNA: TGTGCCAGCAGTGAAGCGCGGGACTATTCCTACGAGCAGTACTTC
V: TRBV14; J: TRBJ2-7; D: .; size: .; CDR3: CASSRQLIVDEQYF; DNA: TGTGCCAGCAGCCGTCAACTGATAGTGGACGAGCAGTACTTC
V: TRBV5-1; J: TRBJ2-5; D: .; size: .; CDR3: CASRKVQGRETQYF; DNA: TGCGCCAGCAGAAAAGTACAGGGGAGGGAGACCCAGTACTTC
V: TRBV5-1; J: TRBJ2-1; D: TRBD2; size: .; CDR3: CASSLGGRDNEQFF; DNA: TGCGCCAGCAGCTTGGGCGGGAGGGACAATGAGCAGTTCTTC
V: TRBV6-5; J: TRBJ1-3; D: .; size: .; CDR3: CASSYWENGGNTIYF; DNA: TGTGCCAGCAGTTACTGGGAGAACGGCGGAAACACCATATATTTT
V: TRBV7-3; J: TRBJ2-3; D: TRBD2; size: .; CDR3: CASSPGTSGYTDTQYF; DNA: TGTGCCAGCAGCCCAGGGACTAGCGGTTACACAGATACGCAGTATTTT
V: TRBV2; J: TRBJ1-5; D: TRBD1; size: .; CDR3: CASSLRQGSNQPQHF; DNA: TGTGCCAGCAGCTTAAGACAGGGAAGCAATCAGCCCCAGCATTTT
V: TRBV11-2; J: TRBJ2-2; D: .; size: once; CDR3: CASSSSRVAGELFF; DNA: TGTGCCAGCAGCTCGTCCAGGGTGGCCGGGGAGCTGTTTTTT
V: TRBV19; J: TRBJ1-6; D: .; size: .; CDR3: CASSNDRFNSPLHF; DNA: TGTGCCAGTAGTAACGACAGGTTTAATTCACCCCTCCACTTT
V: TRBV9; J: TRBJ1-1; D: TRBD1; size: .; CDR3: CASSASGQGGTEAFF; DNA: TGTGCCAGCAGCGCCAGCGGACAGGGGGGAACTGAAGCTTTCTTT
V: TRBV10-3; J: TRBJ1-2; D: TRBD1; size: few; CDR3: CATQQGAFGYTF; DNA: TGTGCCACGCAACAGGGGGCGTTTGGCTACACCTTC
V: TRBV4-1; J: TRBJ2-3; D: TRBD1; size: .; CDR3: CASSPRTGALDTQYF; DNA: TGCGCCAGCAGCCCTCGGACAGGGGCTTTAGATACGCAGTATTTT
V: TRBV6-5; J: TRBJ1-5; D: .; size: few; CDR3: CASSYSREMQPQHF; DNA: TGTGCCAGCAGTTACTCGAGAGAGATGCAGCCCCAGCATTTT
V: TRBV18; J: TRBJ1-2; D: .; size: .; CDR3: CASSPSGSANYGYTF; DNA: TGTGCCAGCTCACCTTCGGGATCTGCTAACTATGGCTACACCTTC
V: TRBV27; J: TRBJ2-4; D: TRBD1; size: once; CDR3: CASSLRPQGVGTKNIQYF; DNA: TGTGCCAGCAGCCTTAGACCTCAGGGGGTTGGAACCAAAAACATTCAGTACTTC
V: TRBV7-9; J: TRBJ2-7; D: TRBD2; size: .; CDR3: CASSLGLAGDREQYF; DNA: TGTGCCAGCAGCTTAGGGCTAGCGGGAGATAGAGAGCAGTACTTC
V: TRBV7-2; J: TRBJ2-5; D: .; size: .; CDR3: CASRAGEETQYF; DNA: TGTGCCAGCAGGGCAGGGGAGGAGACCCAGTACTTC
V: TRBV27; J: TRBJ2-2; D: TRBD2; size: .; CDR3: CASSLRTSGRHSTGELFF; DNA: TGTGCCAGCAGTCTAAGGACTAGCGGGAGGCACTCCACCGGGGAGCTGTTTTTT
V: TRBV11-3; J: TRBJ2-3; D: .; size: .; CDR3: CASSLGQTDTQYF; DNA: TGTGCCAGCAGCTTAGGTCAGACAGATACGCAGTATTTT
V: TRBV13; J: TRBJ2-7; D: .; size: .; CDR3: CASSTARTEQYF; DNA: TGTGCCAGCAGCACTGCCCGGACAGAGCAGTACTTC
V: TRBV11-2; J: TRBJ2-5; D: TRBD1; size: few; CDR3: CASSLVTGGGETQYF; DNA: TGTGCCAGCAGCTTAGTGACAGGGGGGGGAGAGACCCAGTACTTC
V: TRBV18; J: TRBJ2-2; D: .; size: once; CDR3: CASSPLIAENTGELFF; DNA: TGTGCCAGCTCACCACTCATAGCCGAGAACACCGGGGAGCTGTTTTTT
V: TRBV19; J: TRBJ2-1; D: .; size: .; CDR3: CASSSGGSSYNEQFF; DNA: TGTGCCAGTAGTTCTGGAGGGAGCTCCTACAATGAGCAGTTCTTC
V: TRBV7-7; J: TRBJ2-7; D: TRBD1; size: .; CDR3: CASSSNRGSEQYF; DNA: TGTGCCAGCAGCAGCAACAGGGGTAGCGAGCAGTACTTC